The clone carrying this TCR beta chain was observed a handful of times. Its antigen is currently unknown. This entry belongs to a study of cytomegalovirus exposure and HLA in healthy donors. General study findings and limits: TCR beta sequences numbering under 20,000 were associated with HLA alleles at 0.05 false discovery rate in a later analysis. In a later analysis, several top co-occurrence clusters appeared linked to parvovirus B19, influenza, CMV and Epstein-Barr virus. Within the data, a cluster of highly shared sequence variants was likely a sequencing artifact.

It was with 60 Vbeta and 13 Jbeta primers that the PCR ran. Profiled with immunoSEQ multiplex PCR; TCRdb holds only in-frame clones, not every one. There are about 160,000 clones in the sample; around three quarters occur only once, and 2% to 2.5% lies in the top ten. The ends were cut back, 4 bases at V and 1 base at J, with 13 bases in the middle. Germline CDR1 and CDR2: MGHRA and YSYEKL. The length of the CDR3 is 16 residues. The receptor comes from a man aged 40-50 years in good health and CMV-seronegative. V is TRBV4-1 and J is TRBJ2-2, with unresolved D. Sequencing was done on a sample of PBMCs. The CDR3 DNA follows: TGCGCCAGCAGCCCCCGAGGTACCCAGAACACCGGGGAGCTGTTTTTT. It encodes CASSPRGTQNTGELFF.